In this sample, the clone carrying this TCR beta chain turned up a few times. MiXCR, run by TCRdb on the 5' RACE reads, gives a single entry per CDR3 protein. The repertoire has 1.5 million to 2 million distinct CDR3 sequences, about 31% of them found once; the top ten carry approximately 0.29%. The sample comes from a study of identical twins. V shed 1 base and J shed 7 bases, with 13 bases lying between them. This CDR3 has 14 amino acids. The chain uses TRBV12-3 or TRBV12-4 and TRBJ1-2, with a tentative D call TRBD1 (5 bases). Sequenced sample: cord blood. The source of this sequence is a newborn girl in good health. This chain's CDR3 is CASSLVRGFGGYTF. CDR3 nucleotide sequence: TGTGCCAGCAGTTTAGTCCGGGGGTTTGGTGGCTACACCTTC.